The clone carrying this T cell receptor beta chain was detected many times. The PBMCs were sourced from fresh peripheral blood (around 9.3 ml). The entry originates in a study of T cells in Graves' hyperthyroidism and ophthalmopathy. Germline V gene data show CDR1 as MDHEN and CDR2 as SYDVKM. The CDR3 is 16 residues long. Trimming removed 5 bases from V and 2 bases from J; junction bases left unmatched: 4. Amplified regions were TCR beta CDR3 sequences from RNA transcripts. During a first-round RT-PCR of the TCR CDR3, the HTBI primer set was used. TCRdb re-analysed the multiplex PCR reads in MiXCR, keeping a single row per CDR3 protein. The sample includes 500,000 to 650,000 distinct CDR3 sequences, about 15% seen only once; the top ten take approximately 15%.

This sequence originates from a woman between 18 and 29 years old with Graves' ophthalmopathy. Sequenced sample: blood. The chain uses TRBV28 and TRBJ2-3; 13 positions agree with TRBD2. DNA for the CDR3: TGTGCCAGCAGTCCCGGGACTAGCGGGAACACAGATACGCAGTATTTT. Residues: CASSPGTSGNTDTQYF.